Listed below are T cell receptor beta chains from one sample, sequenced in a study of blood T cell repertoires in COVID-19. Sequencing used immunoSEQ multiplex PCR; TCRdb keeps in-frame clones, though not all of them. The sample records roughly 34,000 clones, 90% being singletons. Source material: peripheral blood. The receptor source for this set is a man aged 55 to 69 with active or convalescent COVID-19. The CDR3 runs from the conserved cysteine through the conserved F or W. The order of the fields is clone size, D gene, J gene, V gene, CDR3 DNA, CDR3 protein. The D gene is left open where the match is weak. Only some rows state a clone size, as once, few, many or a class for expanded clones.

clone_size: few
d_call: -
j_call: TRBJ2-7
v_call: TRBV2
cdr3_nt: TGTGCCAGCAGACCCCAAACACCCTACGAGCAGTACTTC
cdr3_aa: CASRPQTPYEQYF

clone_size: -
d_call: TRBD1
j_call: TRBJ2-7
v_call: TRBV19
cdr3_nt: TGTGCCAGTAGCCGTGAAGGACAGGCCTCCTACGAGCAGTACTTC
cdr3_aa: CASSREGQASYEQYF

clone_size: -
d_call: TRBD1
j_call: TRBJ2-7
v_call: TRBV28
cdr3_nt: TGTGCCAGCAGTTTAAGACAGGGGGGCTACGAGCAGTACTTC
cdr3_aa: CASSLRQGGYEQYF

clone_size: -
d_call: TRBD2
j_call: TRBJ2-1
v_call: TRBV19
cdr3_nt: TGTGCCAGTAGTACCACATTCTCTAGCGGGGTTCCCTACAATGAGCAGTTCTTC
cdr3_aa: CASSTTFSSGVPYNEQFF

clone_size: -
d_call: -
j_call: TRBJ2-1
v_call: TRBV6-5
cdr3_nt: TGTGCCGGAGGGACAGTCTACAATGAGCAGTTCTTC
cdr3_aa: CAGGTVYNEQFF

clone_size: -
d_call: TRBD2
j_call: TRBJ2-1
v_call: TRBV19
cdr3_nt: TGTGCCAGTACCGAGAAGGGATTAGCGGGACATGAGCAGTTCTTC
cdr3_aa: CASTEKGLAGHEQFF

clone_size: -
d_call: TRBD2
j_call: TRBJ2-1
v_call: TRBV24-1
cdr3_nt: TGTGCCACCAGTGGGCCTCGCGGGAGGGCCGAAGCGGGGCACGATGAGCAGTTCTTC
cdr3_aa: CATSGPRGRAEAGHDEQFF

clone_size: -
d_call: -
j_call: TRBJ2-7
v_call: TRBV3-1/TRBV3-2
cdr3_nt: TGTGCCAGCAGCCACCGAAACTCGCCCTACGAGCAGTACTTC
cdr3_aa: CASSHRNSPYEQYF

clone_size: -
d_call: TRBD1
j_call: TRBJ1-1
v_call: TRBV2
cdr3_nt: TGTGCCAGCAGGCGACAGGGGTGGACTGAAGCTTTCTTT
cdr3_aa: CASRRQGWTEAFF

clone_size: -
d_call: -
j_call: TRBJ2-3
v_call: TRBV7-2
cdr3_nt: TGTGCCAGCAGCTTAGGGCTAGCCTACACAGATACGCAGTATTTT
cdr3_aa: CASSLGLAYTDTQYF

clone_size: -
d_call: -
j_call: TRBJ1-4
v_call: TRBV6-6
cdr3_nt: TGTGCCAGCAGTTACCTGTGGGGGGAGGAAAAACTGTTTTTT
cdr3_aa: CASSYLWGEEKLFF

clone_size: -
d_call: -
j_call: TRBJ2-7
v_call: TRBV19
cdr3_nt: TGTGCCAGTAGTATTACAGGGACAAGAGCCTACGAGCAGTACTTC
cdr3_aa: CASSITGTRAYEQYF

clone_size: -
d_call: -
j_call: TRBJ2-7
v_call: TRBV5-4
cdr3_nt: TGTGCCAGCAGCTCCATGACTACCCCCTACGAGCAGTACTTC
cdr3_aa: CASSSMTTPYEQYF

clone_size: -
d_call: -
j_call: TRBJ1-5
v_call: TRBV9
cdr3_nt: TGTGCCAGCAGCGCCGCCGGGGGTGGCAATCAGCCCCAGCATTTT
cdr3_aa: CASSAAGGGNQPQHF

clone_size: -
d_call: -
j_call: TRBJ2-1
v_call: TRBV11-2
cdr3_nt: TGTGCCAGCAGCTTAGCCCGGGAGCAGTTCTTC
cdr3_aa: CASSLAREQFF

clone_size: -
d_call: TRBD1
j_call: TRBJ2-1
v_call: TRBV6-5
cdr3_nt: TGTGCCAGCAGTTATGGGGGACAGCGATACAATGAGCAGTTCTTC
cdr3_aa: CASSYGGQRYNEQFF

clone_size: -
d_call: -
j_call: TRBJ1-2
v_call: TRBV10-3
cdr3_nt: TGTGCCATCAGTGCCGGCGGAGGTAACTATGGCTACACCTTC
cdr3_aa: CAISAGGGNYGYTF

clone_size: -
d_call: -
j_call: TRBJ1-3
v_call: TRBV12-3/TRBV12-4
cdr3_nt: TGTGCCAGCAGTTTAAGCGGGGCCACCATATATTTT
cdr3_aa: CASSLSGATIYF

clone_size: -
d_call: TRBD1
j_call: TRBJ2-5
v_call: TRBV18
cdr3_nt: TGTGCCAGCTCATCGGGACAGGGGAAAGAGACCCAGTACTTC
cdr3_aa: CASSSGQGKETQYF

clone_size: once
d_call: -
j_call: TRBJ1-5
v_call: TRBV5-8
cdr3_nt: TGTGCCAGCAGCGACCCGGGACAGCCCCAGCATTTT
cdr3_aa: CASSDPGQPQHF

clone_size: -
d_call: TRBD1
j_call: TRBJ1-2
v_call: TRBV10-3
cdr3_nt: TGTGCCATCAGCGGGACAGTCTCTAACTATGGCTACACCTTC
cdr3_aa: CAISGTVSNYGYTF

clone_size: -
d_call: TRBD2
j_call: TRBJ2-6
v_call: TRBV27
cdr3_nt: TGTGCCAGCAGACGGACACCCCCGGGACTAGCGGGAGCTCCCGGGGCCAACGTCCTGACTTTC
cdr3_aa: CASRRTPPGLAGAPGANVLTF

clone_size: -
d_call: TRBD1
j_call: TRBJ1-5
v_call: TRBV5-1
cdr3_nt: TGCGCCAGCAGCATCCGGGACAGGGCTGGCAATCAGCCCCAGCATTTT
cdr3_aa: CASSIRDRAGNQPQHF

clone_size: -
d_call: TRBD2
j_call: TRBJ2-2
v_call: TRBV2
cdr3_nt: TGTGCCAGCAGTGGACGACTAGCGGGAATCCCCGGGGAGCTGTTTTTT
cdr3_aa: CASSGRLAGIPGELFF

clone_size: -
d_call: -
j_call: TRBJ1-2
v_call: TRBV27
cdr3_nt: TGTGCCAGCACCTTACAGGGAAACTATGGCTACACCTTC
cdr3_aa: CASTLQGNYGYTF

clone_size: -
d_call: TRBD1
j_call: TRBJ2-7
v_call: TRBV18
cdr3_nt: TGTGCCAGCTCCCTACAGGGGGTTAGGATCTACGAGCAGTACTTC
cdr3_aa: CASSLQGVRIYEQYF

clone_size: -
d_call: -
j_call: TRBJ2-1
v_call: TRBV6-5
cdr3_nt: TGTGCCAGCAGTTACTATAGTACCTACAATGAGCAGTTCTTC
cdr3_aa: CASSYYSTYNEQFF

clone_size: -
d_call: TRBD1
j_call: TRBJ1-5
v_call: TRBV5-1
cdr3_nt: TGCGCCAGCAGCTACGGGACAGGGGTTCAGCCCCAGCATTTT
cdr3_aa: CASSYGTGVQPQHF

clone_size: -
d_call: -
j_call: TRBJ2-5
v_call: TRBV18
cdr3_nt: TGTGCCAGCTCACCACGGAGGGCGGGCGAGACCCAGTACTTC
cdr3_aa: CASSPRRAGETQYF

clone_size: once
d_call: -
j_call: TRBJ1-4
v_call: TRBV6-5
cdr3_nt: TGTGCCAGCAGATCCTCGGGGTCGCGTGAAAAACTGTTTTTT
cdr3_aa: CASRSSGSREKLFF

clone_size: -
d_call: -
j_call: TRBJ1-2
v_call: TRBV6-5
cdr3_nt: TGTGCCAGCAGTTACGGGCAGGGTATTAGCTATGGCTACACCTTC
cdr3_aa: CASSYGQGISYGYTF

clone_size: -
d_call: -
j_call: TRBJ2-7
v_call: TRBV27
cdr3_nt: TGTGCCAGCAGTTTAAAAGGGAACAGGGAGTACGAGCAGTACTTC
cdr3_aa: CASSLKGNREYEQYF

clone_size: -
d_call: TRBD2
j_call: TRBJ2-1
v_call: TRBV5-1
cdr3_nt: TGCGCCAGCAGCTTGGAGGGTCACGGCCTAGCGGGGGGGAGAGGGGAGCAGTTCTTC
cdr3_aa: CASSLEGHGLAGGRGEQFF

clone_size: -
d_call: TRBD1
j_call: TRBJ1-2
v_call: TRBV27
cdr3_nt: TGTGCCAGCAGTCCCCGGGACAGAACTTATGGCTACACCTTC
cdr3_aa: CASSPRDRTYGYTF

clone_size: -
d_call: -
j_call: TRBJ1-1
v_call: TRBV6-5
cdr3_nt: TGTGCCAGCAGTTACCGGACAGTTTCCACTGAAGCTTTCTTT
cdr3_aa: CASSYRTVSTEAFF

clone_size: -
d_call: TRBD2
j_call: TRBJ2-2
v_call: TRBV9
cdr3_nt: TGTGCCAGCAGCCCGCGACTAGCGGGACACACCGGGGAGCTGTTTTTT
cdr3_aa: CASSPRLAGHTGELFF

clone_size: -
d_call: -
j_call: TRBJ1-6
v_call: TRBV28
cdr3_nt: TGTGCCAGCAGCCCACAAGGAAGGGGCTCGACACCCCTCCACTTT
cdr3_aa: CASSPQGRGSTPLHF

clone_size: -
d_call: TRBD1
j_call: TRBJ1-2
v_call: TRBV5-1
cdr3_nt: TGCGCCAGCAGGCTACAACAGGGGGCATATGGCTACACCTTC
cdr3_aa: CASRLQQGAYGYTF

clone_size: -
d_call: TRBD1
j_call: TRBJ2-1
v_call: TRBV2
cdr3_nt: TGTGCCAGCCGGGACCCTATCGGACAGGGCGATGAGCAGTTCTTC
cdr3_aa: CASRDPIGQGDEQFF

clone_size: -
d_call: -
j_call: TRBJ2-6
v_call: TRBV4-1
cdr3_nt: TGCGCCAGCAGCCAAGGAGGGATCACTGGGGCCAACGTCCTGACTTTC
cdr3_aa: CASSQGGITGANVLTF

clone_size: -
d_call: -
j_call: TRBJ1-1
v_call: TRBV30
cdr3_nt: TGTGCCTGGAGTCTCCAGGGTTCTCTGAACACTGAAGCTTTCTTT
cdr3_aa: CAWSLQGSLNTEAFF

clone_size: -
d_call: TRBD1
j_call: TRBJ2-2
v_call: TRBV7-9
cdr3_nt: TGTGCCAGCAGCCCCCCAGGGACAGCGAACACCGGGGAGCTGTTTTTT
cdr3_aa: CASSPPGTANTGELFF

clone_size: -
d_call: TRBD1
j_call: TRBJ1-1
v_call: TRBV5-4
cdr3_nt: TGTGCCAGCAGCCCTGGGGGGCAGGGGGGCACTGAAGCTTTCTTT
cdr3_aa: CASSPGGQGGTEAFF